The table lists the clone carrying this TCR beta chain with a few counts. Its antigen is not identified. TCR beta CDR3 sequences were amplified from RNA transcripts. First-round RT-PCR targeting the TCR CDR3 was performed with the HTBI primer set. TCRdb ran MiXCR on the multiplex PCR reads and lists one entry per CDR3 protein. The data show some 600,000 distinct CDR3 sequences, with approximately 15% seen just once and 5.8% held by the top ten. The sample originates from a study of T cells in Graves' hyperthyroidism and ophthalmopathy. For the study at large: Peripheral blood collection took place at initial diagnosis, before any treatment.

Regarding the study as a whole: In the blood, most expanded thyroid clonotypes above 0.001 appeared as well.

Sequencing used blood. This clonotype was sampled from a young woman with Graves' hyperthyroidism that later progressed to Graves' ophthalmopathy.

The CDR3 DNA is TGTGCCAGCAGCCGATGGAGGGATCCCCACAATGAGCAGTTCTTC. It is translated as CASSRWRDPHNEQFF. The chain has TRBV5-4 and TRBJ2-1; D is perhaps TRBD2 (6 bases). The CDR3 is made up of 15 amino acids. V was cut by 4 bases and J by 5 bases, with 16 bases left in between. Germline V CDR1 and CDR2: SGHNT, YYREEE (reference sequence).